Listed below are T cell receptor beta chains from one sample, sequenced in a study of cytomegalovirus exposure and HLA in healthy donors. Generated by immunoSEQ multiplex PCR, the TCRdb table keeps only in-frame clones and is missing some. The sample gives about 120,000 clones, 82% of which show up once; around 1.5% is in the top ten. Sequenced: PBMCs. The receptors derive from a woman aged 18-29 years in good health and CMV-seronegative. The conserved cysteine and the conserved F or W are not part of the CDR3 here. Clone size is given for some rows only: seen once, a few or many times, or a class if the clone is expanded.

v_call: TRBV4-3; j_call: TRBJ1-4; clone_size: .; cdr3_aa: ASSLWTTTNEKLF
v_call: TRBV9; j_call: TRBJ1-3; clone_size: .; cdr3_aa: ASSADRGPGNTIY
v_call: TRBV5-6; j_call: TRBJ2-7; clone_size: few; cdr3_aa: ASRRRTTYEQY
v_call: TRBV5-1; j_call: TRBJ1-3; clone_size: .; cdr3_aa: ASSFSGSTGNTIY
v_call: TRBV5-6; j_call: TRBJ2-7; clone_size: .; cdr3_aa: ASKRQGRFYEQY
v_call: TRBV9; j_call: TRBJ2-7; clone_size: .; cdr3_aa: ASSVGRQVLYEQY
v_call: TRBV6-1; j_call: TRBJ2-3; clone_size: .; cdr3_aa: ASSDRWTRGWSTDTQY
v_call: TRBV5-1; j_call: TRBJ1-1; clone_size: few; cdr3_aa: ASSSGGVNTEAF
v_call: TRBV7-2; j_call: TRBJ2-5; clone_size: .; cdr3_aa: ASSFLAGAVGETQY
v_call: TRBV4-3; j_call: TRBJ1-1; clone_size: few; cdr3_aa: ASSRDRVNTEAF
v_call: TRBV7-2; j_call: TRBJ2-7; clone_size: once; cdr3_aa: ASSPMSEQY
v_call: TRBV7-8; j_call: TRBJ2-2; clone_size: .; cdr3_aa: ASSRAGGTGNTGELF
v_call: TRBV7-9; j_call: TRBJ1-3; clone_size: .; cdr3_aa: ASSLRDRDTGNTIY
v_call: TRBV4-1; j_call: TRBJ2-7; clone_size: .; cdr3_aa: ASRGQSAYEQY
v_call: TRBV7-9; j_call: TRBJ2-7; clone_size: .; cdr3_aa: ASSFPGGPYEQY
v_call: TRBV12-5; j_call: TRBJ1-5; clone_size: .; cdr3_aa: ASGLVVAAGDNQPQH
v_call: TRBV11-3; j_call: TRBJ2-1; clone_size: .; cdr3_aa: ASSLDGVSGEQF
v_call: TRBV5-6; j_call: TRBJ1-2; clone_size: .; cdr3_aa: ASIQGPRDYGYT
v_call: TRBV7-7; j_call: TRBJ2-7; clone_size: .; cdr3_aa: ASSSGGEQY
v_call: TRBV7-9; j_call: TRBJ2-7; clone_size: .; cdr3_aa: ASSRPGAYEQY
v_call: TRBV5-1; j_call: TRBJ2-7; clone_size: once; cdr3_aa: ASSLSGDEQY
v_call: TRBV6-6; j_call: TRBJ2-7; clone_size: once; cdr3_aa: ASSYPFPTREQY
v_call: TRBV7-9; j_call: TRBJ2-2; clone_size: .; cdr3_aa: ASSSSTGAGNSNTGELF
v_call: TRBV4-1; j_call: TRBJ2-7; clone_size: .; cdr3_aa: ASSQPSQLPYEQY
v_call: TRBV5-1; j_call: TRBJ1-1; clone_size: .; cdr3_aa: ASSLETGSGAF
v_call: TRBV5-8; j_call: TRBJ2-5; clone_size: .; cdr3_aa: ASSPGGTGTGETQY
v_call: TRBV19; j_call: TRBJ2-7; clone_size: .; cdr3_aa: ASSVRRFHEQY